Included here is one T cell receptor beta chain sequence, with context. Libraries were prepared by immunoSEQ multiplex PCR; TCRdb keeps only in-frame clonotypes and omits some of them. The table records 150,000 or so clones, 82% of them present only once. Trimming pared 1 base from V and 4 bases from J, leaving 5 bases between. Germline CDR1 is SGHTA and CDR2 is FQGNSA. CDR3 size: 13 residues. This sample is part of a study of blood T cell repertoires in COVID-19. Study details: Sites across the United States, Italy and Spain contributed samples from acute and convalescent COVID-19.

Sequenced sample: peripheral blood. This sequence joins TRBV7-2 and TRBJ1-5; the D is unclear. The TCR originated in a human donor with acute or convalescent COVID-19. The donor label of this sample is uncertain. CDR3 in amino acids: CASSLERNQPQHF. In nucleotides, the CDR3 is TGTGCCAGCAGCTTAGAGCGAAATCAGCCCCAGCATTTT.